The clone carrying this TCR beta chain was counted a few times. What it binds is not known. The read comes to an end 3 residues before the CDR3 does, leaving the germline J gene to fill in the end. CDR3 length: 15 amino acids. The ends lost 5 bases at V and 2 bases at J; junction bases unmatched: 7. The data stem from a study of T cell clonality in common variable immunodeficiency. Study-level findings and limits: CVID subjects showed higher TCRbeta clonality than healthy controls.

Repertoires were generated with immunoSEQ multiplex PCR, while TCRdb's copy carries only in-frame clones and drops some. This record lists about 52,000 clones, none seen once only, and the top ten clones contain about 2%. The J gene is TRBJ1-2, the V gene TRBV5-3, with TRBD1 identical over 9 bases. TRBV5-3 carries the ORF label, with uncertain function. The specimen was peripheral blood mononuclear cells. This clonotype originated in a person aged 18 to 75 in good health. Here the CDR3 reads CARRRNRGRNYGYTF. Incomplete CDR3 DNA: TGTGCCAGAAGGCGTAACAGGGGGCGGAACTATGGC.